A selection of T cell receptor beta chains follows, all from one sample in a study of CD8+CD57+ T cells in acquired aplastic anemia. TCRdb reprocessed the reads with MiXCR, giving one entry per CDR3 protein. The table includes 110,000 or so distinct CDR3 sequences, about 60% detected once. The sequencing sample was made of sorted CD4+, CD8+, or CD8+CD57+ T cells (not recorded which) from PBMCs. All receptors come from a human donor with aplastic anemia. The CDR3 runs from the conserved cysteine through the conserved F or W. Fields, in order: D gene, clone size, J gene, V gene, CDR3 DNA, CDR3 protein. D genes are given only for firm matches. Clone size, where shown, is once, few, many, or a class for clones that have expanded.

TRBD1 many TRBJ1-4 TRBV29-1 TGCAGCGTTGAAGAGGGGACAGGGAGGAGGGGAAAACTGTTTTTT CSVEEGTGRRGKLFF
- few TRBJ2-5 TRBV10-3 TGTGCCATCAGTGAGTCGAGCTTTTCGACAGAAGAGACCCAGTACTTC CAISESSFSTEETQYF
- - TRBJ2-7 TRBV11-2 TGTGCCAGCAGCTTAGATCTGGCAGGGACTCCCTACGAGCAGTACTTC CASSLDLAGTPYEQYF
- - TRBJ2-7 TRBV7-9 TGTGCCAGCAGCTTCACAGAAACCTACGAGCAGTACTTC CASSFTETYEQYF
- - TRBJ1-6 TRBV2 TGTGCCAGCAGTGACTCCAGGGGAGTTAATTCACCCCTCCACTTT CASSDSRGVNSPLHF
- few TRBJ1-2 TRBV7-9 TGTGCCAGCAGCTTAGGACAGAACCATGGCTACACCTTC CASSLGQNHGYTF
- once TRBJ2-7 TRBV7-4 TGTGCCAGCAGTAGCAACCGTCCAAACTACGAGCAGTACTTC CASSSNRPNYEQYF
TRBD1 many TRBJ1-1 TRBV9 TGTGCCAGCAGCCCAAGGACAGGTATGAACACTGAAGCTTTCTTT CASSPRTGMNTEAFF
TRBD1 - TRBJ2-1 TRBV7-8 TGTGCCAGCAGCTCGGGACAGGGCTTC CASSSGQGF
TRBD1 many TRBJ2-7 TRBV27 TGTGCCAGCAGGACAGGGGGTCGCGAGCAGTACTTC CASRTGGREQYF